Listed below are T cell receptor beta chains from one sample, sequenced in a study of control samples from healthy donors and cancer patients. Repertoires were generated with immunoSEQ multiplex PCR, while TCRdb's copy carries only in-frame clones and drops some. The table records around 250,000 clones, roughly four fifths of them present only once. Specimen: PBMCs. Source of these receptors: a woman in her sixties or seventies with lung cancer. CDR3s include the opening cysteine and the closing phenylalanine or tryptophan. The order of the fields is V gene, J gene, D gene, CDR3 protein, CDR3 DNA. A D gene is named only where the DNA matches it firmly.

>TRBV27|TRBJ1-2|TRBD1
CASSTGGYGYTF
TGTGCCAGCAGTACAGGGGGGTATGGCTACACCTTC
>TRBV6-5|TRBJ1-6|-
CASSYEARFNSPLHF
TGTGCCAGCAGTTACGAGGCCAGATTCAATTCACCCCTCCACTTT
>TRBV11-2|TRBJ1-1|-
CASSLGGRTTTEAFF
TGTGCCAGCAGCTTAGGGGGGAGGACTACGACTGAAGCTTTCTTT
>TRBV19|TRBJ2-1|TRBD1
CASSSAGTVSYNEQFF
TGTGCCAGTAGTTCAGCCGGGACAGTCTCCTACAATGAGCAGTTCTTC
>TRBV3-1/TRBV3-2|TRBJ2-3|-
CASSQGGSGLSTDTQYF
TGTGCCAGCAGCCAAGGGGGGAGCGGGCTCAGCACAGATACGCAGTATTTT
>TRBV27|TRBJ2-7|-
CASRGLGGSYEQYF
TGTGCCAGCAGAGGGTTGGGCGGTTCCTACGAGCAGTACTTC
>TRBV5-1|TRBJ2-7|-
CASSLLQTPYEQYF
TGCGCCAGCAGCTTGCTCCAGACGCCCTACGAGCAGTACTTC
>TRBV20-1|TRBJ1-5|TRBD1
CSASPGTGNQPQHF
TGCAGTGCTAGTCCGGGGACAGGGAATCAGCCCCAGCATTTT
>TRBV5-4|TRBJ2-1|-
CASSLVQGSYNEQFF
TGTGCCAGCAGCTTGGTCCAGGGCTCCTACAATGAGCAGTTCTTC
>TRBV2|TRBJ1-1|-
CASEKGNTEAFF
TGTGCCAGCGAGAAGGGGAACACTGAAGCTTTCTTT
>TRBV7-3|TRBJ2-2|TRBD1
CASSLFPRSGTGDTGELFF
TGTGCCAGCAGCTTATTTCCCCGGTCCGGGACAGGGGACACCGGGGAGCTGTTTTTT